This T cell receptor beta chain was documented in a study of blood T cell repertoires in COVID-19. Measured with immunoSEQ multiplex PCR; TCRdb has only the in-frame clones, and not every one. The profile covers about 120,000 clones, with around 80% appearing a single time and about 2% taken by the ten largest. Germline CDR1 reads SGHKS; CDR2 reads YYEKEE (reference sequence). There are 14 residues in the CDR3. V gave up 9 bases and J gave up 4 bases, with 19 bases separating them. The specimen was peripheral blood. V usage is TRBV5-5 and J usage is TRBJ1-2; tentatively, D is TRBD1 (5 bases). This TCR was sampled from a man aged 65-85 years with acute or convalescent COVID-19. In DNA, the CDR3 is TGTGCCACCGGAACGTGGGGGGAGGTCTATGGCTACACCTTC. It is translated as CATGTWGEVYGYTF.